These 2 T cell receptor beta chains originate from one sample sequenced in a study of human T cells and chemical hapten exposure. In TCRdb, the RACE reads were re-called with MiXCR into one record per CDR3 protein. The table has around 120,000 distinct CDR3 sequences, approximately 13% seen once; the top ten hold 2.5% to 3%. Time point given: pre-sensitization, week 0. Sample treatment: therapeutic diphenylcyclopropenone sensitization with weekly scalp DPC. The sequencing used whole blood, collected in connection with sensitization to the hapten diphenylcyclopropenone (DPC). Source of these receptors: a young woman with alopecia areata. Some clones in this sample may be carry-over from other donors' samples.

There are a few counts of this clonotype. The chain is built from TRBV20-1 and TRBJ2-2, with D possibly being TRBD1 (5 bases). CDR1 is DFQATT and CDR2 is SNEGSKA in the germline V gene (reference sequence). V was cut by 4 bases and J by 6 bases, with 9 bases left in between. This CDR3 region has 12 residues. The DNA for the CDR3 is TGCAGTGCTACGCAGGGTCCCGGGGAGCTGTTTTTT. It is translated as CSATQGPGELFF.

The chain joins TRBV3-1 to TRBJ2-7; weak D call: TRBD1 (6 bases). The germline V and J ends were trimmed by 4 bases and 5 bases, with 15 bases remaining between them. The CDR3 consists of 14 residues. Germline-derived CDR1 and CDR2 are LGHDT and YNNKEL (reference sequence). The CDR3 sequence is CASSLLGATDEQYF. The DNA of the CDR3 is TGTGCCAGCAGCCTCCTGGGGGCTACGGACGAGCAGTACTTC.